This T cell receptor (beta chain) was found in a study of cytomegalovirus exposure and HLA in healthy donors. Use of 60 Vbeta and 13 Jbeta primers characterized the PCR. The protocol was immunoSEQ multiplex PCR, while the TCRdb copy is restricted to in-frame clones and leaves out a portion. The data hold 130,000 or so clones, with roughly 77% observed a single time. Germline CDR1 reads SGHTS; CDR2 reads YDEGEE. Trimming cost V 4 bases and J 5 bases; bases outside gene matches: 6. The CDR3 is 15 residues long. The chain joins TRBV5-8 to TRBJ1-4, with 9 bases aligning to TRBD1. The sequenced sample consisted of PBMCs. The source is a man between 25 and 39 years old in good health and CMV-seronegative. The DNA for the CDR3 is TGTGCCAGCAGCGCGGGTGGGACAGGGAATGAAAAACTGTTTTTT. It translates to CASSAGGTGNEKLFF.